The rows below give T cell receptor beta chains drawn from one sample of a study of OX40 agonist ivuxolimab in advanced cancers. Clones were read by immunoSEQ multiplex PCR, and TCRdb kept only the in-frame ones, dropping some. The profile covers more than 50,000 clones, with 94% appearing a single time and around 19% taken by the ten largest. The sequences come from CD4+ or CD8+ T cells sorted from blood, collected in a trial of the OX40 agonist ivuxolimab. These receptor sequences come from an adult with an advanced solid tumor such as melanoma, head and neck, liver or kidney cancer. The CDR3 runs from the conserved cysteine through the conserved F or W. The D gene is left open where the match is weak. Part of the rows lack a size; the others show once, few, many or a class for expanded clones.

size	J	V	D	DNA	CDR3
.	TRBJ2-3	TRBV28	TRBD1	TGTGCCAGCAGGGACAGGGGGCTGTCAGATACGCAGTATTTT	CASRDRGLSDTQYF
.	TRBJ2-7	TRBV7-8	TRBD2	TGTGCCAGCAGTTTAGCGGGGCTCTACGAGCAGTACTTC	CASSLAGLYEQYF
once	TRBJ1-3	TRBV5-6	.	TGTGCCAGCAGCCGTATTACGGGGAGCGGGGGCACCATATATTTT	CASSRITGSGGTIYF
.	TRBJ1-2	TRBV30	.	TGTGCCTGGAGTGAAATCTATGGCTACACCTTC	CAWSEIYGYTF
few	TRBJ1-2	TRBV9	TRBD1	TGTGCCAGCAGCGTAGCTTGGACAGGCAAAGGCTACACCTTC	CASSVAWTGKGYTF
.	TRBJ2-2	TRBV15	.	TGTGCCACCAGCAGGGGTCCCTACAGGGCCGGGGAGCTGTTTTTT	CATSRGPYRAGELFF
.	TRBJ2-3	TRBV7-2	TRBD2	TGTGCCAGCAGCCACCCACTAGCGGCTAGCACAGATACGCAGTATTTT	CASSHPLAASTDTQYF
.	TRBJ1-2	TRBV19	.	TGTGCCAGTAGTATAGACAAGACAGGCTTCTATGGCTACACCTTC	CASSIDKTGFYGYTF
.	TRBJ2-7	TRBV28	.	TGTGCCAGCAGTTTAGGGCTGTACTACGAGCAGTACTTC	CASSLGLYYEQYF
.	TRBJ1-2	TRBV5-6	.	TGTGCCAGCAGCGGGGGCCATCTCTATGGCTACACCTTC	CASSGGHLYGYTF
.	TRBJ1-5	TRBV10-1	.	TGCGCCAGCAGTGACGTCAATCCCCGGGATAGCAATCAGCCCCAGCATTTT	CASSDVNPRDSNQPQHF
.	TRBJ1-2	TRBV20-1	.	TGCAGTGCCAGGACGGCTGGCTACACCTTC	CSARTAGYTF
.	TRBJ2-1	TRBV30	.	TGTGCCTGGAGCTGGACTGACAATGAGCAGTTCTTC	CAWSWTDNEQFF
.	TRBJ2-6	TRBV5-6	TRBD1	TGTGCCAGCAGTAGGAAACCGGGACAGGGGGCTGGGGCCAACGTCCTGACTTTC	CASSRKPGQGAGANVLTF
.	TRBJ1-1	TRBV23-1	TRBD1	TGCGCCAGCAGTCCCACCGGGACAGGGCGGAACACTGAAGCTTTCTTT	CASSPTGTGRNTEAFF
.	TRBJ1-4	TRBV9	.	TGTGCCAGCAGTCCCAGGACAGATGAAAAACTGTTTTTT	CASSPRTDEKLFF
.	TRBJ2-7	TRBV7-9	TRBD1	TGTGCCAGCAGCGCAGACCCGGGACAGGCCTCCTACGAGCAGTACTTC	CASSADPGQASYEQYF
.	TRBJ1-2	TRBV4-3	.	TGCGCCAGCAGCCAAGATCGGAACCCTAGGGACTATGGCTACACCTTC	CASSQDRNPRDYGYTF
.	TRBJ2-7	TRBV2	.	TGTGCCAGCGACGGAGGCCCCTACGAGCAGTACTTC	CASDGGPYEQYF
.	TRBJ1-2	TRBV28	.	TGTGCCAGCAGGGACTCCATGGCCAACTATGGCTACACCTTC	CASRDSMANYGYTF
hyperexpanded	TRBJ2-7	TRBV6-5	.	TGTGCCAGCAGTTACTCGACAGGATACGAGCAGTACTTC	CASSYSTGYEQYF
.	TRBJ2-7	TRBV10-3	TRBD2	TGTGCCACCACTAGCGGCCACGAGCAGTACTTC	CATTSGHEQYF
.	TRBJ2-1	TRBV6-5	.	TGTGCCAGCAGTTATACAGCCTTATCCTACAATGAGCAGTTCTTC	CASSYTALSYNEQFF
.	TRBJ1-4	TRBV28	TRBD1	TGTGCCAGCAGTTCTCCGGGACAGGGAGGTGACACTAATGAAAAACTGTTTTTT	CASSSPGQGGDTNEKLFF
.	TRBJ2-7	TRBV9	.	TGTGCCAGCAGCGCTTCATCCACAGGGAGTCTCACCTACGAGCAGTACTTC	CASSASSTGSLTYEQYF
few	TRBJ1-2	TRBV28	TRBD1	TGTGCCAGCAGTTTGACCAGGGGGGGTAACTATGGCTACACCTTC	CASSLTRGGNYGYTF
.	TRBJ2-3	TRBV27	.	TGTGCCAGCAGTTCGGCTAAACCGGGTGGCACAGATACGCAGTATTTT	CASSSAKPGGTDTQYF
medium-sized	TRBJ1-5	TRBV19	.	TGTGCCAGTAGTATTTGGGGAACCAGCAATCAGCCCCAGCATTTT	CASSIWGTSNQPQHF
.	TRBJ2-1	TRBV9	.	TGTGCCAGCAGCGTAGCTGATCCCGACGAGCAGTTCTTC	CASSVADPDEQFF